Below, 22 T cell receptor beta chains from the same sample are listed, as sequenced in a study of long-term antiretroviral therapy in people with HIV. The authors ran the immunoSEQ assay, v3.0, at survey level. Only in-frame clones appear in the TCRdb table, and some are missing; sequencing was by immunoSEQ multiplex PCR. The sample includes about 23,000 clones, 85% of them seen just once. The specimen was unsorted PBMCs, collected 1.6 years after starting antiretroviral therapy. Receptors originate from a middle-aged man with HIV.

This clone has a handful of counts. V usage is TRBV6-1 and J usage is TRBJ1-6; 7 bases are a match to TRBD1. The CDR3 spans 12 residues. From germline, CDR1 is MNHNS and CDR2 SASEGT. With V trimmed by 8 bases and J by 10 bases, 5 bases remained unmatched. CDR3 coding DNA: TGTGCCAGCGGTCTAGGGGGCTCACCCCTCCACTTT. It specifies CASGLGGSPLHF.

A word on this clone: In the same sample, other DNA sequences code for this CDR3. J is TRBJ2-5 and V is TRBV7-2; D might be TRBD2 (5 bases). V lost 2 bases to trimming and J lost 5 bases, with 12 bases between them. CDR1 SGHTA and CDR2 FQGNSA come from the germline V gene. This CDR3 region has 14 residues. The DNA for the CDR3 is TGTGCCAGCAGCTTATCACGCGGGCAGGAGACCCAGTACTTC. It is translated as CASSLSRGQETQYF.

The V call is TRBV5-1, the J call TRBJ1-2, with 7 bases identical to TRBD1. This CDR3 is 14 amino acids long. J lost 6 bases, V lost 3 bases, and 8 bases had no gene match. Germline values: CDR1 SGHRS, CDR2 YFSETQ. The CDR3 region is CASSSPDRRDGYTF. The CDR3 DNA follows: TGCGCCAGCAGCTCCCCGGACAGGAGGGATGGCTACACCTTC.

The chain uses TRBV2 and TRBJ2-2; weak D call: TRBD1 (5 bases). V was clipped by 5 bases and J by 7 bases, with 8 bases between them. The CDR3 runs 12 residues. CDR1 is SNHLY, CDR2 FYNNEI, per germline. In DNA form, the CDR3 reads TGTGCCAGCAGTCCTGACAGCGGGGAGCTGTTTTTT. As protein: CASSPDSGELFF. Full variable domain (remainder filled in from reference TRBV2 and TRBJ2-2): EPEVTQTPSHQVTQMGQEVILRCVPISNHLYFYWYRQILGQKVEFLVSFYNNEISEKSEIFDDQFSVERPDGSNFTLKIRSTKLEDSAMYFCASSPDSGELFFGEGSRLTVL.

The chain links TRBV13 to TRBJ2-1, with 8 bases matching TRBD1. The CDR3 covers 17 residues. CDR1 and CDR2 (germline): PRHDT, FYEKMQ (reference sequence). V gave up 4 bases and J gave up 7 bases; unmatched junction bases: 15. The CDR3 DNA follows: TGTGCCAGCAGCTCAATAGCGCCCCGGACAGGGATGAATGAGCAGTTCTTC. This gives the protein CASSSIAPRTGMNEQFF.

This clone was seen a few times. The V call is TRBV30, the J call TRBJ2-7; TRBD1 might be the D (5 bases). V lost 2 bases and J 3 bases, leaving 14 bases between the germline ends. The V gene's germline CDR1 is GTSNPN and CDR2 SVGIG (reference sequence). The CDR3 has 14 residues. CDR3 residues: CAWSLGVTVYEQYF. For the CDR3, the DNA is TGTGCCTGGAGTCTAGGGGTTACAGTCTACGAGCAGTACTTC.

J is TRBJ1-5 and V is TRBV15, with D perhaps matching TRBD1 (5 bases). CDR1 and CDR2 (germline): LNHNV, YYDKDF (reference sequence). The CDR3 consists of 16 residues. Trimming took 1 base from V and 0 from J, leaving 10 bases between them. The CDR3 spells CATSRVVQASNQPQHF. The CDR3 nucleotides are TGTGCCACCAGCAGAGTGGTACAGGCTAGCAATCAGCCCCAGCATTTT.

The chain links TRBV4-2 to TRBJ2-3; TRBD2 matches 11 bases. Germline V CDR1 and CDR2: LGHNA, YNFKEQ. The CDR3 length is 19 residues. After removal of 1 base from V and 0 bases from J, the junction contained 9 bases not matched to a gene. DNA for the CDR3: TGTGCCAGCAGCCAAGTGGGGACTAGCGGTACAACTAGCACAGATACGCAGTATTTT. Translation gives CASSQVGTSGTTSTDTQYF.

The table lists this clone with a count of one. The rearrangement joins TRBV11-2 to TRBJ2-3; no clear D. The CDR3 has 14 amino acids. Germline CDR1 is SGHAT and CDR2 is FQNNGV. Trimming left V 6 bases short and J 2 bases short, with 12 bases between. The CDR3 loop reads CASSIVGATDTQYF. DNA of the CDR3: TGTGCCAGCAGTATAGTGGGTGCCACAGATACGCAGTATTTT.

V and J are TRBV9 and TRBJ2-7, with 11 positions matching TRBD2. Germline CDR1 SGDLS, CDR2 YYNGEE. The V gene end was trimmed by 3 bases and the J gene end by 7 bases; junction bases not matched to a gene: 6. The CDR3 has 14 residues. The CDR3 nucleotides are TGTGCCAGCAGCGCCGGGACTAGCGGATATGAGCAGTACTTC. Protein sequence: CASSAGTSGYEQYF.

The rearrangement links TRBV5-1 to TRBJ2-2, with 9 nucleotides matching TRBD1. This CDR3 is built from 14 residues. Germline trimming cut 5 bases from V and 8 bases from J; bases unmatched to any gene: 7. Germline V CDR1 and CDR2: SGHRS, YFSETQ. CDR3 amino acids: CASSPGQGSGELFF. In nucleotides, the CDR3 is TGCGCCAGCAGTCCGGGACAGGGTTCTGGGGAGCTGTTTTTT.

V usage is TRBV11-3 and J usage is TRBJ2-1; D remains unclear. Trimming took off 1 base at V and 2 bases at J, with 9 bases between the two ends. Germline V CDR1 and CDR2: SGHNT, YENEEA. The CDR3 has 15 residues. Here the CDR3 DNA reads TGTGCCAGCAGCTTAGGGGTCGGAACCTACAATGAGCAGTTCTTC. Translation: CASSLGVGTYNEQFF.

The sample holds one count of this clone. The genes are TRBV27 and TRBJ2-7; possible D gene TRBD2, 6 bases. V lost 3 bases and J 3 bases, leaving 12 bases between the germline ends. Germline CDR1 is MNHEY and CDR2 is SMNVEV (reference sequence). This CDR3 region has 14 residues. The CDR3 nucleotides read TGTGCCAGCAGTTTCTCCCGGGAGCACTACGAGCAGTACTTC. It translates to CASSFSREHYEQYF.

The chain combines TRBV7-9 with TRBJ2-3; a weak D match, TRBD1 (6 bases). Trimming shortened V by 2 bases and J by 4 bases, and 10 bases separated the two germline ends. The length of the CDR3 is 14 residues. The V gene's germline CDR1 is SEHNR and CDR2 FQNEAQ (reference sequence). DNA of the CDR3: TGTGCCAGCAGCTTACGACAGGCGGCAGATACGCAGTATTTT. Translating it yields CASSLRQAADTQYF.

CDR3 sequence: CASSQVRTGYSNQPQHF. The CDR3 coding sequence is TGTGCCAGCAGCCAAGTAAGGACAGGATACAGCAATCAGCCCCAGCATTTT. This chain connects TRBV4-2 to TRBJ1-5; 7 bases are shared with TRBD1. CDR3 size: 17 residues. From germline, CDR1 is LGHNA and CDR2 YNFKEQ. With 1 base clipped from V and 1 base from J, the junction kept 7 bases outside the gene matches.

The chain employs TRBV2 and TRBJ1-5, with D maybe TRBD1 (6 bases). The V gene's germline CDR1 is SNHLY and CDR2 FYNNEI. CDR3 length equals 15 residues. V dropped 6 bases and J dropped 5 bases, with 17 bases sitting between them. The CDR3 region is CASSTGQLADQPQHF. In DNA form, the CDR3 reads TGTGCCAGCAGCACAGGACAGCTTGCTGATCAGCCCCAGCATTTT.

This chain connects TRBV27 to TRBJ2-7; D tentatively fits TRBD1 or TRBD2 (5 bases each). The V gene's germline CDR1 is MNHEY and CDR2 SMNVEV (reference sequence). V was cut by 2 bases and J by 6 bases, with 17 bases left in between. The CDR3 spans 15 residues. The CDR3: CASSLNSRKGREQYF. The CDR3 bases are TGTGCCAGCAGTTTAAACTCGAGGAAGGGACGCGAGCAGTACTTC.

V gene TRBV27 combines with J gene TRBJ2-7; D perhaps matches TRBD1 (6 bases). Germline lookup yields CDR1 MNHEY and CDR2 SMNVEV (reference sequence). V dropped 4 bases and J dropped 1 base, with 11 bases sitting between them. CDR3 length: 14 residues. The CDR3 reads CASSSGQGSYEQYF. CDR3 nucleotide sequence: TGTGCCAGCAGTTCGGGACAAGGGTCCTACGAGCAGTACTTC.

This chain joins TRBV9 and TRBJ1-3, with a weak D call TRBD1 (5 bases). The V gene's germline CDR1 is SGDLS and CDR2 YYNGEE. CDR3 length: 15 amino acids. The V gene lost 3 bases and the J gene lost 4 bases, with 14 bases spanning the gap. The CDR3, as DNA: TGTGCCAGCAGCGCGCCTCCGGGGCGCGGAAACACCATATATTTT. Encoded protein: CASSAPPGRGNTIYF.

The V gene is TRBV6-6, the J gene TRBJ2-7; 8 bases are shared with TRBD2. The CDR3 spans 13 residues. The germline gives CDR1 MNHNY, CDR2 SVGAGI (reference sequence). J was trimmed by 3 bases and V by 10 bases; bases with no gene match: 8. CDR3 nucleotide sequence: TGTGCCACCCCCGGGGGACTAGTCTACGAGCAGTACTTC. It translates to CATPGGLVYEQYF.

The rearrangement joins TRBV11-1 to TRBJ2-5, with D possibly matching TRBD1 (6 bases). Per the germline V gene, CDR1 is SGHAT and CDR2 is FQDESV (reference sequence). Trimming pared 2 bases from V and 3 bases from J, leaving 10 bases between. This CDR3 comprises 14 residues. CDR3 residues: CASSLTGMEETQYF. CDR3 nucleotides: TGTGCCAGCAGCTTAACAGGGATGGAAGAGACCCAGTACTTC.

About this clone itself: This CDR3 is also generated by other DNA sequences in the sample. The gene calls are TRBV14 and TRBJ2-3; D gene unclear. The CDR3 sequence is 14 residues long. V was pared by 1 base and J by 2 bases, with 7 bases between. Germline V gives CDR1 SGHDN, CDR2 FVKESK. The CDR3 region is CASSQGRHTDTQYF. CDR3 DNA: TGTGCCAGCAGCCAAGGACGCCACACAGATACGCAGTATTTT.